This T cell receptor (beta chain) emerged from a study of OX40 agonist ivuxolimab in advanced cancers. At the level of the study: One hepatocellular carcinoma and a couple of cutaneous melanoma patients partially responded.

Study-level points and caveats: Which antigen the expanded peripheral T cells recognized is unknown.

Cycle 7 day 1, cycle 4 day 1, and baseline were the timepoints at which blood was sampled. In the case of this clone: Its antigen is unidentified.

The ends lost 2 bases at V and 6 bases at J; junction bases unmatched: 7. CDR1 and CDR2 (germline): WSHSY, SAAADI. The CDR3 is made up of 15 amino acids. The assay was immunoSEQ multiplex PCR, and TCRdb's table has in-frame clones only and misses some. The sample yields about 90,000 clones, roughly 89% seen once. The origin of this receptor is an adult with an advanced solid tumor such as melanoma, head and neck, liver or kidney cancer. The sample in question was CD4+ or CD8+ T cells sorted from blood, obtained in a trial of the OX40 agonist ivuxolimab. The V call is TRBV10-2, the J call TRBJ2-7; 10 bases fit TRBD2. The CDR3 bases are TGCGCCAGCAGTGAGCAGGTAGCGGGAGGACCCGAGCAGTACTTC. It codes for CASSEQVAGGPEQYF.